The 31 T cell receptor beta chains presented below share a single source sample, sequenced in a study of regulatory T cells in long-lasting Graves disease. As to time point: newly diagnosed GD, antithyroid drugs for less than 3 months. PBMCs were the source of the RNA used for TCR sequencing. Arm-PCR of CDR3 regions and iRepertoire HTBI primers were used to build TCR beta libraries. TCRdb reanalysed the multiplex PCR reads using MiXCR and keeps one entry per CDR3 protein. Here the sample spans roughly 500,000 distinct CDR3 sequences, roughly 12% being singletons. The same sample was also used in a study of T cells in Graves' hyperthyroidism and ophthalmopathy.

Material: peripheral blood mononuclear cells (PBMCs), obtained at new diagnosis, from a patient treated with antithyroid drugs. These receptor sequences come from a man aged 25 to 40 with Graves disease.

Ten or more counts support this clonotype. This sequence joins TRBV11-2 and TRBJ2-7; D is undetermined. Trimming stripped 5 bases from V and 0 bases from J, with 8 bases between. The CDR3 is 13 residues long. From germline, CDR1 is SGHAT and CDR2 FQNNGV. The CDR3 coding sequence is TGTGCCAGCAGCCAAGGGTTCTCCTACGAGCAGTACTTC. Encoded protein: CASSQGFSYEQYF.

The chain is built from TRBV30 and TRBJ1-5, with TRBD1 matching 7 bases. The length of the CDR3 is 12 residues. After removal of 7 bases from V and 11 bases from J, the junction contained 11 bases not matched to a gene. Germline values: CDR1 GTSNPN, CDR2 SVGIG (reference sequence). The chain's CDR3 is CASGDSGSTQHF. CDR3 DNA sequence: TGTGCCTCCGGGGACAGTGGATCGACCCAGCATTTT. Full variable domain (remainder filled in from reference TRBV30 and TRBJ1-5): SQTIHQWPATLVQPVGSPLSLECTVEGTSNPNLYWYRQAAGRGLQLLFYSVGIGQISSEVPQNLSASRPQDRQFILSSKKLLLSDSGFYLCASGDSGSTQHFGDGTRLSIL.

The chain is built from TRBV27 and TRBJ2-7; D gene uncertain. In germline, CDR1 is MNHEY, CDR2 SMNVEV (reference sequence). CDR3 size: 14 residues. The V end was cut by 2 bases, the J end by 3 bases, with 11 bases between. CDR3 amino acids: CASSLRPTFYEQYF. DNA of the CDR3: TGTGCCAGCAGTTTAAGGCCGACATTCTACGAGCAGTACTTC.

This clonotype was observed at least ten times. This chain uses TRBV20-1 with TRBJ2-5; 7 nucleotides match TRBD1. The CDR3 extends over 15 amino acids. Germline CDR1 DFQATT, CDR2 SNEGSKA (reference sequence). V shed 0 bases, J shed 1 base, and the junction held 5 bases outside the gene matches. The CDR3 protein is CSARDSDRAQETQYF. For the CDR3, the DNA is TGCAGTGCTAGAGACTCAGACAGGGCCCAAGAGACCCAGTACTTC.

This clonotype was detected ten times or more. The chain carries TRBV12-3 or TRBV12-4 and TRBJ2-5; a weak D match, TRBD1 (5 bases). The V gene lost 4 bases and the J gene lost 0 bases, with 9 bases spanning the gap. There are 14 residues in the CDR3. This chain's CDR3 is CASSSYRNQETQYF. Written as DNA, the CDR3 is TGTGCCAGCAGTTCTTACAGGAACCAAGAGACCCAGTACTTC.

The rearrangement joins TRBV18 to TRBJ2-2; 7 bases are shared with TRBD2. The CDR3 runs 15 residues. The V and J ends lost 4 bases and 4 bases, in that order; junction bases with no gene match: 6. Germline V gene data show CDR1 as KGHSH and CDR2 as LQKENI. The CDR3 loop is CASSRPSGSTGELFF. The CDR3 DNA reads TGTGCCAGCTCACGGCCTAGCGGTTCCACCGGGGAGCTGTTTTTT.

For this clonotype: A much larger clonotype is one base distant, so this may be a read error. Lacking the conserved final phenylalanine or tryptophan, this CDR3 likely reflects a read error. The V and J genes are TRBV5-6 and TRBJ2-7; no definite D call. Germline V gene data show CDR1 as SGHDT and CDR2 as YYEEEE. Trimming left V 0 bases short and J 0 bases short, with 10 bases between. CDR3 length: 15 amino acids. This chain's CDR3 is CASSLGLHNSYEQYL. Here the CDR3 DNA reads TGTGCCAGCAGCTTGGGGCTCCACAACTCCTACGAGCAGTACCTC.

This clonotype was recorded a few times. This chain connects TRBV6-1 to TRBJ2-2; D remains ambiguous. The CDR3 is made up of 14 amino acids. Germline loops: CDR1 MNHNS, CDR2 SASEGT. With 6 bases removed from V and 1 base from J, the gap between germline ends came to 9 bases. CDR3 DNA: TGTGCCAGCAGAGGCTGGGGGAACACCGGGGAGCTGTTTTTT. Translation: CASRGWGNTGELFF.

This clonotype was counted at least ten times. The chain employs TRBV12-3 or TRBV12-4 and TRBJ2-4; 7 positions match TRBD1. V trimming: 5 bases; J trimming: 0 bases; junction bases outside the gene matches: 4. This CDR3 contains 15 residues. The CDR3 protein is CASSPGTVAKNIQYF. The CDR3 nucleotides read TGTGCCAGCAGTCCCGGGACAGTAGCCAAAAACATTCAGTACTTC.

This rearrangement joins TRBV10-3 to TRBJ2-1; D may be TRBD1 or TRBD2 (6 bases each). CDR1 is ENHRY, CDR2 SYGVKD, per germline. The CDR3 has 16 residues. Trimming shortened V by 0 bases and J by 9 bases, and 18 bases separated the two germline ends. Here the CDR3 reads CAISESGSSGGGEQFF. Here the CDR3 DNA reads TGTGCCATCAGTGAGTCCGGGAGTTCTGGGGGCGGTGAGCAGTTCTTC.

There are many counts of this clonotype. This chain connects TRBV7-2 to TRBJ2-7; 8 bases align to TRBD2. Germline V gene data show CDR1 as SGHTA and CDR2 as FQGNSA. The CDR3 is made up of 15 amino acids. After removal of 1 base from V and 1 base from J, the junction contained 3 bases not matched to a gene. CDR3 DNA: TGTGCCAGCAGCTTAGTTACTAGCGGATCCTACGAGCAGTACTTC. Translated: CASSLVTSGSYEQYF. The full variable domain, in which reference TRBV7-2 and TRBJ2-7 provide the parts outside the CDR3, is GAGVSQSPSNKVTEKGKDVELRCDPISGHTALYWYRQSLGQGLEFLIYFQGNSAPDKSGLPSDRFSAERTGGSVSTLTIQRTQQEDSAVYLCASSLVTSGSYEQYFGPGTRLTVT.

The genes are TRBV10-3 and TRBJ2-1; 7 bases fit TRBD2. Germline values: CDR1 ENHRY, CDR2 SYGVKD. V trimming: 6 bases; J trimming: 0 bases; junction bases outside the gene matches: 5. There are 15 residues in the CDR3. CDR3 residues: CAISALAVSYNEQFF. The CDR3, as DNA: TGTGCCATCAGCGCCCTAGCGGTCTCCTACAATGAGCAGTTCTTC.

This clonotype has at least ten counts. This chain joins TRBV12-3 or TRBV12-4 and TRBJ2-4, with TRBD1 matching 7 bases. The V and J ends lost 4 bases and 7 bases, in that order; junction bases with no gene match: 10. The CDR3 sequence is 15 residues long. As DNA, the CDR3 is TGTGCCAGCAGTTCCTACAGGGGTTCGGGTAACATTCAGTACTTC. Translating gives CASSSYRGSGNIQYF.

The chain carries TRBV20-1 and TRBJ2-2, with D unresolved. The CDR3 is 16 amino acids. Trimming took 1 base from V and 5 from J, leaving 17 bases between them. In germline, CDR1 is DFQATT, CDR2 SNEGSKA (reference sequence). In DNA, the CDR3 is TGCAGTGCTAGAGCTCAAGGGCATGAGAGGACCGGGGAGCTGTTTTTT. Its protein product is CSARAQGHERTGELFF.

This clonotype has only a few counts. The chain couples TRBV30 to TRBJ2-1, with a tentative D call TRBD2 (5 bases). V was shortened by 1 base and J by 4 bases, with 14 bases between the two germline ends. From germline, CDR1 is GTSNPN and CDR2 SVGIG (reference sequence). This CDR3 has 15 amino acids. CDR3 DNA sequence: TGTGCCTGGAGTGGAGACTGGAGACTATACAATGAGCAGTTCTTC. It codes for CAWSGDWRLYNEQFF. Variable domain in full (rest from reference TRBV30 and TRBJ2-1): SQTIHQWPATLVQPVGSPLSLECTVEGTSNPNLYWYRQAAGRGLQLLFYSVGIGQISSEVPQNLSASRPQDRQFILSSKKLLLSDSGFYLCAWSGDWRLYNEQFFGPGTRLTVL.

In its sample, this clonotype was seen many times. The J gene is TRBJ1-1, the V gene TRBV11-2; D ambiguous. Per the germline V gene, CDR1 is SGHAT and CDR2 is FQNNGV. V shed 5 bases and J shed 5 bases, with 6 bases lying between them. The CDR3 length is 11 residues. CDR3 DNA sequence: TGTGCCAGCAGCGCATTAACTGAAGCTTTCTTT. Encoded protein: CASSALTEAFF.

In this sample, this clonotype turned up many times. CDR3 nucleotide sequence: TGTGCCACCAGTGACCGGGACAGGGGGCAAAGAGAGACCCAGTACTTC. It encodes CATSDRDRGQRETQYF. The rearrangement links TRBV24-1 to TRBJ2-5; 12 nucleotides line up with TRBD1. The V gene's germline CDR1 is KGHDR and CDR2 SFDVKD. Trimming took 4 bases from V and 4 from J; bases not matched to a gene: 6. CDR3 length equals 16 residues.

Concerning this clonotype: Since a much larger clone is just one base distant, this may be a read error. The chain combines TRBV5-1 with TRBJ2-7, with a weak D call TRBD1 (5 bases). Germline V gene sequence: CDR1 SGHRS, CDR2 YFSETQ. The CDR3 is 15 amino acids. DNA for the CDR3: TGCACCAGCAGGGTGGTCGATGGCTTTTCTGACGAGCAGTACTTC. Residues: CTSRVVDGFSDEQYF.

As for this clonotype: This may arise from a read error, as a much more abundant clone is one base away. V and J are TRBV20-1 and TRBJ2-7; D is possibly TRBD1 (7 bases). Germline CDR1 is DFQATT and CDR2 is SNEGSKA (reference sequence). V shed 3 bases and J shed 4 bases, with 13 bases lying between them. This CDR3 spans 13 amino acids. The DNA for the CDR3 is TGCAGTGCTAGGCGGGGACAGCGTTACGAGCAGTACTTC. This encodes CSARRGQRYEQYF.

V is TRBV20-1 and J is TRBJ2-1, with no clear D. The CDR3 has 10 amino acids. The V gene's germline CDR1 is DFQATT and CDR2 SNEGSKA (reference sequence). V was cut by 5 bases and J by 6 bases, with 5 bases left in between. CDR3 loop: CSAGPNEQFF. For the CDR3, the DNA is TGCAGTGCTGGCCCCAATGAGCAGTTCTTC.

The J gene is TRBJ2-1, the V gene TRBV6-1; TRBD1 agrees at 10 bases. In germline, CDR1 is MNHNS, CDR2 SASEGT. The CDR3 loop spans 15 amino acids. V shed 4 bases, J shed 6 bases, and the junction held 6 bases outside the gene matches. CDR3 in DNA: TGTGCCAGCAGTGTTCGGGACAGGGGCCGCAATGAGCAGTTCTTC. This translates into CASSVRDRGRNEQFF.

The rearrangement links TRBV3-1 to TRBJ1-2, with D unresolved. CDR1 LGHDT and CDR2 YNNKEL come from the germline V gene (reference sequence). The V gene lost 0 bases and the J gene lost 4 bases, with 9 bases spanning the gap. CDR3 length equals 14 residues. CDR3 amino acids: CASSQDAGRYGYTF. The CDR3 region has the DNA TGTGCCAGCAGCCAAGACGCAGGCCGCTATGGCTACACCTTC.

The chain couples TRBV29-1 to TRBJ1-4; D not resolved. The length of the CDR3 is 12 residues. Deletions cut 7 bases from V and 7 bases from J, with 13 bases between. Germline V gene lookup returns CDR1 SQVTM and CDR2 ANQGSEA. For the CDR3, the DNA is TGCAGCGCCATGGGAGACGGTGAAAAACTGTTTTTT. This translates into CSAMGDGEKLFF.

This chain joins TRBV9 and TRBJ2-3; D is possibly TRBD2 (6 bases). Germline V gives CDR1 SGDLS, CDR2 YYNGEE. This CDR3 comprises 17 residues. Trimming removed 4 bases from V and 0 bases from J, with 18 bases in between. This CDR3 is CASSIGFSGPSTDTQYF. The CDR3 DNA follows: TGTGCCAGCAGCATAGGCTTCAGCGGGCCGAGCACAGATACGCAGTATTTT.

The V and J genes are TRBV11-2 and TRBJ2-7; no clear D. Trimming stripped 1 base from V and 3 bases from J, with 7 bases between. The CDR3 consists of 13 residues. From germline, CDR1 is SGHAT and CDR2 FQNNGV. For the CDR3, the DNA is TGTGCCAGCAGCTTAGTACCAGACTACGAGCAGTACTTC. This codes for CASSLVPDYEQYF.

This clonotype was recorded a few times. This chain connects TRBV27 to TRBJ1-6, with unresolved D. The CDR3 is 13 residues long. Germline assignment: CDR1 MNHEY and CDR2 SMNVEV (reference sequence). V lost 4 bases and J 7 bases, leaving 8 bases between the germline ends. CDR3 sequence: CASSYPGNSPLHF. As DNA, the CDR3 is TGTGCCAGCAGTTACCCGGGGAATTCACCCCTCCACTTT.

This clonotype was counted many times. The rearrangement uses TRBV6-2 or TRBV6-3 and TRBJ2-3, with 13 bases matching TRBD2. This CDR3 is built from 15 residues. After removal of 6 bases from V and 5 bases from J, the junction contained 5 bases not matched to a gene. The germline V gene encodes CDR1 MNHEY and CDR2 SVGEGT. The CDR3 protein is CASRLAGGDGDTQYF. Here the CDR3 DNA reads TGTGCCAGCAGACTAGCGGGGGGGGACGGAGATACGCAGTATTTT.

This chain connects TRBV20-1 to TRBJ2-7, with TRBD2 matching 10 bases. This CDR3 is 15 amino acids long. With V trimmed by 5 bases and J by 4 bases, 11 bases remained unmatched. CDR1 DFQATT and CDR2 SNEGSKA come from the germline V gene (reference sequence). In nucleotides, the CDR3 is TGCAGTGCTGATACGCGTAGCGGGAGGCGGTACGAGCAGTACTTC. As protein: CSADTRSGRRYEQYF.

This clonotype was picked up a small number of times. One base away lies a much larger clone, so this may be a sequencing read error. CDR3 sequence (DNA): TGTGCCAGCAGTCTACGTCTTTCTAATCAGCCCCAGCATTTT. This codes for CASSLRLSNQPQHF. The rearrangement links TRBV28 to TRBJ1-5, with D uncertain. V gave up 5 bases and J gave up 4 bases, with 12 bases separating them. The germline CDR1 and CDR2 sequences are MDHEN and SYDVKM. The CDR3 has 14 residues.

The sample holds many counts of this clonotype. This chain joins TRBV5-1 and TRBJ2-2; D unclear. CDR1 is SGHRS, CDR2 YFSETQ, per germline. CDR3 length: 13 residues. V was shortened by 5 bases and J by 1 base, with 6 bases between the two germline ends. This CDR3 is CASRLMNTGELFF. The CDR3 DNA sequence: TGCGCCAGCAGACTCATGAACACCGGGGAGCTGTTTTTT.

At least ten counts were recorded for this clonotype. The V call is TRBV29-1, the J call TRBJ2-7; TRBD1 aligns across 9 bases. Germline-derived CDR1 and CDR2 are SQVTM and ANQGSEA. The CDR3 consists of 12 residues. Trimming removed 6 bases from V and 3 bases from J; junction bases left unmatched: 3. The CDR3 protein is CSVSTGGYEQYF. CDR3 bases: TGCAGCGTCTCGACAGGGGGCTACGAGCAGTACTTC.